This TCR beta chain was recorded in a study of T cells in tuberculosis (dated 2018 in TCRdb). Context from the whole study: In the study, CD1B tetramers and high-throughput TCR immunosequencing were combined to characterize T cells specific for the mycobacterial lipid antigen glucose monomycolate (GMM). With over 8 people per group, a South African clinical cohort compared IGRA-negative adolescents, IGRA-positive adolescents with latent tuberculosis, and adults with active tuberculosis.

At study entry, a tuberculin skin test and the QuantiFERON-TB GOLD In-Tube IGRA were used to screen adolescents for latent tuberculosis infection. Immunosequencing was performed on unsorted cryopreserved PBMC, with 80,000 to 100,000 T cells per clinical donor covered on average. Eleven high schools in the Worcester region of the Western Cape, South Africa, served as enrollment sites for adolescents aged 12 to 18 years. Around 10 adolescents infected with M. tuberculosis and ten uninfected adolescents were chosen and matched for age and sex. PBMC from adolescents were isolated by density centrifugation from freshly drawn heparinized blood and then cryopreserved. Details on this clone: There is no known antigen for this receptor. Base quality data are lacking; no much larger clone is found one base away.

For CDR1 and CDR2, the germline V gene lists SGDLS and YYNGEE. Inclusive of the bounding cysteine and phenylalanine, the CDR3 is 14 residues long. Just CDR3 DNA is preserved here, 42 bases in frame from base 1. Trimming removed 0 bases from V and 8 bases from J, leaving 9 bases between the germline ends. The investigation overall reported the following: Compared with IGRA-negative controls, TCR-alpha repertoires from active tuberculosis had smaller mean NN-distances to GMM-specific TCRs, which suggests clonal expansion of these TCRs. With the diverse GMM-specific repertoire as input, a classifier achieved 80% to 90% accuracy (AUROC 0.90), whereas GEM motif frequencies as input gave roughly 70% accuracy. Smaller NN-distances were partly driven by shorter CDR3-alpha lengths in active tuberculosis patients, and statistical significance was not reached for the TCR-beta difference. Clinical samples were chosen by availability of cryopreserved specimens, and active tuberculosis cases were adults while controls were adolescents.

The immunoSEQ multiplex PCR assay was used to generate TCR libraries, with TCR-beta and/or TCR-alpha/delta assays applied to each sample. The Illumina high-throughput platform was used to sequence the amplified TCR libraries. As for the original processing: Clustering and dimensionality reduction were performed using pairwise TCRdist distances among GMM-specific receptors from ex vivo sorted or in vitro expanded T cells. Each clinical repertoire received a mean NN-distance score, defined as the average TCRdist to the nearest 10% of tetramer-positive reference sequences. GEM TCR motif frequency was computed as the fraction of unique TCRs matching known GEM sequences by V/J usage and CDR3 length. Active tuberculosis was classified by linear discriminant analysis with leave-one-out cross-validation, implemented in scikit-learn. TCRdb took this table from immuneACCESS and kept in-frame rearrangements with V and J called. Such tables lack part of the clones; where checked against another copy, unresolved V genes explain under half of the gap, and the rest is unexplained. V, J and clone size are those of that table, while D and trimming were read from the DNA. The sample table lists more than 35,000 clones, about 94% of them with a count of one. The ten top clones hold around 10% of the sample.

The sequenced sample consisted of PBMCs. The clonotype originates from a donor aged 10-29 years with latent tuberculosis or without tuberculosis infection. Some clones in this sample may be carry-over from other donors' samples. Recombination joined TRBV9 with TRBJ1-6; a weak D assignment points to TRBD1 (5 bases agree). The DNA reads TGTGCCAGCAGCGTAGGTGGGGGGTATTCACCCCTCCACTTT. Translated, it reads CASSVGGGYSPLHF.